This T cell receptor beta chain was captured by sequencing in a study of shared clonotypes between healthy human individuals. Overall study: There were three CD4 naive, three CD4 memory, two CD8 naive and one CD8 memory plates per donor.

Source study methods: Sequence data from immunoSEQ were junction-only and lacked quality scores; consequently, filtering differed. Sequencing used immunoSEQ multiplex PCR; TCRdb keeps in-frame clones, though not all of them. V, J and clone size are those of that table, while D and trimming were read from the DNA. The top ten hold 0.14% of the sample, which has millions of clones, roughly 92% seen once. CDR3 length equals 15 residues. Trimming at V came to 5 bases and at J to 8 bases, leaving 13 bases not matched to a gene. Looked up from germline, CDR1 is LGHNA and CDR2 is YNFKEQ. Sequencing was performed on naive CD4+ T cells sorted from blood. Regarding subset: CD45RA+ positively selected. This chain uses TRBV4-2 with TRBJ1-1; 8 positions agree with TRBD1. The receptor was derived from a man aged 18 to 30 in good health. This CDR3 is CASSTTWTGLVEAFF. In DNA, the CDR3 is TGTGCCAGCAGCACGACCTGGACAGGGTTGGTGGAAGCTTTCTTT.